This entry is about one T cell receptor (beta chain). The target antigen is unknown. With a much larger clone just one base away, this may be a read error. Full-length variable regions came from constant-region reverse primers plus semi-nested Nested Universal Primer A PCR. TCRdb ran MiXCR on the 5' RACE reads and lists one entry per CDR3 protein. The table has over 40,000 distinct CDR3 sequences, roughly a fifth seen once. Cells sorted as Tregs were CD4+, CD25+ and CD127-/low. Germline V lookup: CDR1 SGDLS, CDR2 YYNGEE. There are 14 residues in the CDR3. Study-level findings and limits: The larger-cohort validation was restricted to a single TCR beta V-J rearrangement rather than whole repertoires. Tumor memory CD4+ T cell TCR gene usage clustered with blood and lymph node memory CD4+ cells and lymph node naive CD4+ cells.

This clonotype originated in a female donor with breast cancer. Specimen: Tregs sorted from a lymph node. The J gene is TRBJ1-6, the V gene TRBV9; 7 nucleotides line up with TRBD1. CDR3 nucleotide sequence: TGTACCAGCAGCGGAGGGACAGCGAATTCACCCCTCCACTTT. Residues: CTSSGGTANSPLHF. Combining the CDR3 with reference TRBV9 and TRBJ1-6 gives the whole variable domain DSGVTQTPKHLITATGQRVTLRCSPRSGDLSVYWYQQSLDQGLQFLIQYYNGEERAKGNILERFSAQQFPDLHSELNLSSLELGDSALYFCTSSGGTANSPLHFGNGTRLTVT.